The clone carrying this T cell receptor (beta chain) is deemed medium-sized. Its matching antigen is unknown. Study-level results: Tumor-infiltrating Treg TCR alpha and beta sequences overlapped most with tumor naive CD4+ T cells, then blood naive.

CDR1 DFQATT and CDR2 SNEGSKA come from the germline V gene (reference sequence). The CDR3 contains 14 residues. The V end lost 1 base, the J end lost 2 bases, and 9 bases lay between the germline ends. TCRdb recomputed calls from the 5' RACE reads with MiXCR, one row per CDR3 protein. The table has tens of thousands of distinct CDR3 sequences, 30% seen once; the top ten hold less than 2.5%. Naive CD4+ T cells were purified with Tregs depleted by CD25. The chain has TRBV20-1 and TRBJ2-1, with D hard to call. This receptor was identified in a female donor with breast cancer. Sequencing input: tumor-infiltrating naive CD4+ T cells sorted from the breast tumor. The subset denotes: naive CD4+ T cells, CD4+CD45RA+CD25-. The CDR3, as DNA: TGCAGTGCTAGAGCGACTGGGCCCTACAATGAGCAGTTCTTC. It translates to CSARATGPYNEQFF.